This T cell receptor beta chain was identified during a study of Ad26.COV2.S vaccination and SARS-CoV-2 variants. Overall study results and limits: Relative to placebo recipients, vaccine recipients exhibited elevated spike-specific TCR breadth.

Produced via immunoSEQ multiplex PCR; TCRdb's table is partial and in-frame only. This sample has about 470,000 clones, with around 91% found just once. On this clone: The target antigen is unknown.

The CDR3 consists of 16 residues. V was pared by 4 bases and J by 0 bases, with 6 bases of the junction left unmatched. Germline V gene sequence: CDR1 SEHNR, CDR2 FQNEAQ (reference sequence). Treatment meaning: roughly 18 received Ad26.COV2.S at low or high dose, single or two shots; about 5 received placebo; per-sample allocation not given. At day 63 after the first vaccine or placebo injection, samples were drawn. The chain has TRBV7-9 and TRBJ2-7; the match to TRBD2 covers 10 bases. Sample: peripheral blood, taken in a trial of Ad26.COV2.S vaccine versus placebo. The sequence derives from a person aged 18-60 years who received the Ad26.COV2.S COVID-19 vaccine or a placebo. Here the CDR3 reads CASSSTGTSDSYEQYF. The DNA of the CDR3 is TGTGCCAGCAGCTCGACCGGGACTAGCGACTCCTACGAGCAGTACTTC.